One and the same sample provided the 2 T cell receptor beta chains below, sequenced in a study of T cell repertoires in cytomegalovirus infection. TCRdb called the reads again in MiXCR, with one record for every CDR3 protein. The profile covers around 290,000 distinct CDR3 sequences, with around 25% appearing a single time and approximately 15% taken by the ten largest. The source material was PBMCs. These receptors were obtained from a human donor in good health (CMV status not recorded). Some clones in this sample may be carry-over from other donors' samples.

The chain is built from TRBV7-2 and TRBJ2-1; weak D call: TRBD2 (5 bases). Trimming removed 5 bases at V and 0 bases at J, with 11 bases between. Germline-derived CDR1 and CDR2 are SGHTA and FQGNSA. There are 15 residues in the CDR3. CDR3 in DNA: TGTGCCAGCAGCCCGGGGATGAGCTCCTACAATGAGCAGTTCTTC. This sequence encodes CASSPGMSSYNEQFF.

This clonotype has ten or more counts. The chain couples TRBV11-3 to TRBJ2-1, with D perhaps matching TRBD2 (5 bases). The V gene lost 4 bases and the J gene lost 10 bases, with 14 bases spanning the gap. CDR1 is SGHNT, CDR2 YENEEA, per germline. There are 13 residues in the CDR3. DNA for the CDR3: TGTGCCAGCAGCTCCGGCGGGTTTGCGGAGCAGTTCTTC. Encoded protein: CASSSGGFAEQFF.